The source of this T cell receptor (beta chain) is a study of early T cells in non-severe SARS-CoV-2 infection. Overall study context: RNA in bulk from unsorted whole blood was sequenced, and chains were unpaired.

The V and J ends lost 4 bases and 3 bases, in that order; junction bases with no gene match: 3. The germline gives CDR1 SQVTM, CDR2 ANQGSEA. The CDR3 sequence is 12 residues long. TCRdb re-derived calls from the 5' RACE reads in MiXCR, one entry per CDR3 protein. There are 65,000 to 75,000 distinct CDR3 sequences in the sample; around 10% occur only once, and 3.5% to 4% lies in the top ten. The sample holds many counts of this clonotype. The chain links TRBV29-1 to TRBJ2-7; 7 bases match TRBD1. Material: whole blood. The receptor comes from an adult who was a healthcare worker with PCR-confirmed SARS-CoV-2 infection or an uninfected control (not recorded which). This CDR3 is CSVGQGYYEQYF. DNA of the CDR3: TGCAGCGTTGGACAGGGCTACTACGAGCAGTACTTC.